The subject of this entry is one TCR beta chain. Antigen unknown. Unmatched junction bases numbered 7, after V lost 3 bases and J lost 6 bases. Germline V gene lookup returns CDR1 SGDLS and CDR2 YYNGEE. The CDR3 loop spans 15 amino acids. The data stem from a study of cytomegalovirus exposure and HLA in healthy donors. Study observations and caveats: Certain sequence variants were highly shared and formed a cluster, and this cluster was likely a sequencing artifact. In a later analysis, productive TCRs from donors in an Asian-associated ancestry cluster reportedly carried fewer N-insertions than the cohort mean. As a later analysis showed, several of the most significant clusters appeared to be linked to common viral pathogens. It was in a later analysis that TCR association rates were seen to vary by HLA locus, highest for DRB1 and lowest for HLA-C.

It was with 60 Vbeta and 13 Jbeta primers that the PCR ran. TCRdb keeps only in-frame clones here, not all; method: immunoSEQ multiplex PCR. The data contain 110,000 to 150,000 clones, roughly 70% of them seen just once; the ten biggest clones take up 7%. This chain joins TRBV9 and TRBJ2-7, with 12 bases fitting TRBD1. The origin of this receptor is a man in his thirties or forties in good health and CMV-seronegative. Sequenced sample: PBMCs. CDR3 in amino acids: CASSALGTGGLEQYF. CDR3 coding DNA: TGTGCCAGCAGCGCCCTCGGGACAGGGGGCCTCGAGCAGTACTTC.